The next 20 T cell receptor beta chains were all read from a single sample in a study of cytomegalovirus exposure and HLA in healthy donors. With 60 Vbeta and 13 Jbeta primers, the PCR was carried out. Clones were sequenced by immunoSEQ multiplex PCR, and TCRdb holds only the in-frame ones, with some missing. The sample lists about 200,000 clones, approximately 82% occurring once. Source material: PBMCs. These receptors were taken from a woman between 18 and 30 years old in good health and CMV-seronegative.

The chain employs TRBV10-3 and TRBJ2-7, with D perhaps matching TRBD2 (6 bases). The CDR3 spans 12 residues. The V end lost 0 bases, the J end lost 6 bases, and 6 bases lay between the germline ends. Germline CDR1 reads ENHRY; CDR2 reads SYGVKD. The CDR3 DNA is TGTGCCATCAGTGAGTCCGGGGGCGAGCAGTACTTC. Translating it yields CAISESGGEQYF.

J is TRBJ2-2 and V is TRBV4-1; 14 positions match TRBD2. Germline CDR1 MGHRA, CDR2 YSYEKL. The junction had 5 bases not matched to a gene; V was cut back by 1 base and J by 4 bases. The CDR3 runs to 18 residues. The CDR3: CASSQGGLAGVGTGELFF. CDR3 in DNA: TGCGCCAGCAGCCAAGGGGGACTAGCGGGAGTGGGCACCGGGGAGCTGTTTTTT.

The gene calls are TRBV9 and TRBJ1-1; 7 nucleotides line up with TRBD1. Germline-derived CDR1 and CDR2 are SGDLS and YYNGEE. Germline trimming cut 4 bases from V and 8 bases from J; bases unmatched to any gene: 11. CDR3 length: 14 amino acids. The chain's CDR3 is CASSPGQWGLEAFF. In nucleotides, the CDR3 is TGTGCCAGCAGCCCGGGACAGTGGGGATTGGAAGCTTTCTTT.

The chain joins TRBV27 to TRBJ1-4, with a weak D call TRBD1 (6 bases). This CDR3 contains 16 residues. V lost 3 bases and J 4 bases, leaving 15 bases between the germline ends. CDR1 and CDR2 (germline): MNHEY, SMNVEV (reference sequence). CDR3 nucleotides: TGTGCCAGCAGTTTGCACCCAGGGGCGGTTAATGAAAAACTGTTTTTT. Translated: CASSLHPGAVNEKLFF.

The rearrangement uses TRBV4-2 and TRBJ2-3, with unresolved D. V was shortened by 0 bases and J by 2 bases, with 9 bases between the two germline ends. Germline assignment: CDR1 LGHNA and CDR2 YNFKEQ. The CDR3 extends over 15 amino acids. The CDR3 spells CASSQEGRNTDTQYF. CDR3 bases: TGTGCCAGCAGCCAAGAAGGCAGGAACACAGATACGCAGTATTTT.

This sequence joins TRBV10-3 and TRBJ2-5, with D perhaps matching TRBD1 (6 bases). V gave up 6 bases and J gave up 1 base, with 15 bases separating them. CDR3 length equals 15 residues. Germline CDR1 reads ENHRY; CDR2 reads SYGVKD. CDR3 region: CAIRNPGQSQETQYF. The CDR3, as DNA: TGTGCCATCAGGAACCCGGGACAATCCCAAGAGACCCAGTACTTC.

The chain recombines TRBV2 with TRBJ2-2; D gene uncertain. This CDR3 has 14 amino acids. CDR1 is SNHLY and CDR2 is FYNNEI in the germline V gene. V lost 5 bases and J 3 bases, leaving 10 bases between the germline ends. The CDR3, as DNA: TGTGCCAGCAGTTTAGCCCGGGACACCGGGGAGCTGTTTTTT. Translated: CASSLARDTGELFF.

J is TRBJ2-3 and V is TRBV29-1, with 8 nucleotides matching TRBD1. The CDR3 consists of 17 residues. Germline assignment: CDR1 SQVTM and CDR2 ANQGSEA. With V trimmed by 2 bases and J by 0 bases, 10 bases remained unmatched. The CDR3: CSVERLWDRRSTDTQYF. The CDR3 coding sequence is TGCAGCGTTGAACGGTTATGGGACAGGCGTAGCACAGATACGCAGTATTTT.

This clone was counted only a few times. The J gene is TRBJ1-1, the V gene TRBV28, with D unclear. The V end lost 5 bases, the J end lost 4 bases, and 8 bases lay between the germline ends. The germline V gene encodes CDR1 MDHEN and CDR2 SYDVKM. The CDR3 spans 12 residues. The CDR3 DNA sequence: TGTGCCAGCAGTACAGACATCACTGAAGCTTTCTTT. Amino acid sequence: CASSTDITEAFF.

V gene TRBV27 combines with J gene TRBJ2-3; the D gene is possibly TRBD2 (7 bases). The V end lost 5 bases, the J end lost 9 bases, and 18 bases lay between the germline ends. Germline CDR1 is MNHEY and CDR2 is SMNVEV (reference sequence). The CDR3 is 14 residues long. As DNA, the CDR3 is TGTGCCAGCAGTCCGTTCTCAGGGGACTACACGCAGTATTTT. This sequence encodes CASSPFSGDYTQYF.

The CDR3 loop is CASSYPGTATLSGNTIYF. The DNA of the CDR3 is TGTGCCAGCAGTTACCCCGGGACAGCCACCCTCTCTGGAAACACCATATATTTT. This chain connects TRBV2 to TRBJ1-3; 7 bases align to TRBD1. Trimming cost V 5 bases and J 0 bases; bases outside gene matches: 13. This CDR3 contains 18 residues. Per germline, CDR1 SNHLY and CDR2 FYNNEI. Filled out from reference TRBV2 and TRBJ1-3, the complete variable domain reads EPEVTQTPSHQVTQMGQEVILRCVPISNHLYFYWYRQILGQKVEFLVSFYNNEISEKSEIFDDQFSVERPDGSNFTLKIRSTKLEDSAMYFCASSYPGTATLSGNTIYFGEGSWLTVV.

This clone was counted once. V is TRBV5-1 and J is TRBJ2-7; 9 bases match TRBD1. Germline lookup yields CDR1 SGHRS and CDR2 YFSETQ. This CDR3 contains 16 residues. V was clipped by 4 bases and J by 3 bases; unmatched bases: 11. The CDR3 DNA sequence: TGCGCCAGCAGCCTAGCACGGACAGGGGAAAGCTACGAGCAGTACGTC. Protein: CASSLARTGESYEQYV.

CDR3 DNA: TGCGCCAGCAGCCGCCTATCAGGGGGGACTAATGAAAAACTGTTTTTT. Protein sequence: CASSRLSGGTNEKLFF. The chain carries TRBV4-3 and TRBJ1-4, with TRBD1 matching over 7 bases. The CDR3 has 16 amino acids. CDR1 is LGHNA, CDR2 YSLEER, per germline. J gave up 2 bases and V 4 bases, and 7 bases lay outside the gene matches.

The chain combines TRBV2 with TRBJ1-1; D unresolved. The CDR3 runs 12 residues. The V end lost 3 bases, the J end lost 1 base, and 3 bases lay between the germline ends. Germline CDR1 SNHLY, CDR2 FYNNEI. The CDR3 region has the DNA TGTGCCAGCAGTGACCGGAACACTGAAGCTTTCTTT. Its protein product is CASSDRNTEAFF.

CDR3 residues: CASSLGLAEGDEQFF. CDR3 in DNA: TGTGCCAGCAGCTTAGGGCTAGCGGAGGGAGATGAGCAGTTCTTC. The gene calls are TRBV13 and TRBJ2-1, with 7 bases lining up with TRBD2. The CDR3 loop spans 15 amino acids. Trimming took 0 bases from V and 8 from J; bases not matched to a gene: 7. The germline V gene encodes CDR1 PRHDT and CDR2 FYEKMQ (reference sequence). The full variable domain, with the rest looked up from reference TRBV13 and TRBJ2-1, is AAGVIQSPRHLIKEKRETATLKCYPIPRHDTVYWYQQGPGQDPQFLISFYEKMQSDKGSIPDRFSAQQFSDYHSELNMSSLELGDSALYFCASSLGLAEGDEQFFGPGTRLTVL.

The chain combines TRBV28 with TRBJ1-5, with 7 bases that match TRBD1. Germline V gives CDR1 MDHEN, CDR2 SYDVKM. With V trimmed by 7 bases and J by 6 bases, 9 bases remained unmatched. The CDR3 consists of 14 residues. The CDR3 nucleotides are TGTGCCAGCACTCGACAGGGAGATGGTCAGCCCCAGCATTTT. Translated: CASTRQGDGQPQHF.

This chain's CDR3 is CASSYHPTGTEAFF. CDR3 in DNA: TGTGCCAGCAGTTACCACCCCACAGGCACTGAAGCTTTCTTT. This chain joins TRBV6-5 and TRBJ1-1; tentatively, D is TRBD1 (5 bases). The V and J ends lost 2 bases and 4 bases respectively, with 11 bases between them. Germline CDR1 and CDR2: MNHEY and SVGAGI. This CDR3 spans 14 amino acids.

The rearrangement uses TRBV4-3 and TRBJ2-7, with D uncertain. The germline CDR1 and CDR2 sequences are LGHNA and YSLEER. This CDR3 comprises 14 residues. Trimming pared 0 bases from V and 6 bases from J, leaving 12 bases between. In DNA form, the CDR3 reads TGCGCCAGCAGCCAAGAACCCAAGCGTGGCGAGCAGTACTTC. This codes for CASSQEPKRGEQYF.

This rearrangement joins TRBV19 to TRBJ1-6; 9 nucleotides align to TRBD1. Germline CDR1 reads LNHDA; CDR2 reads SQIVND (reference sequence). The CDR3 consists of 13 residues. The ends lost 3 bases at V and 9 bases at J; junction bases unmatched: 0. In DNA, the CDR3 is TGTGCCAGTAGTATGGACAGGGGTTCACCCCTCCACTTT. Its protein is CASSMDRGSPLHF.

V usage is TRBV7-9 and J usage is TRBJ1-2; 8 nucleotides align to TRBD1. Trimming at V came to 2 bases and at J to 1 base, leaving 6 bases not matched to a gene. The CDR3 is 16 amino acids. Germline CDR1 SEHNR, CDR2 FQNEAQ (reference sequence). CDR3 DNA: TGTGCCAGCAGCTTAACAGGACAGGGCGTTAACTATGGCTACACCTTC. It codes for CASSLTGQGVNYGYTF.